These 25 T cell receptor beta chains came from one sample sequenced in a study of shared clonotypes between healthy human individuals. Sequencing used immunoSEQ multiplex PCR; TCRdb keeps in-frame clones, though not all of them. The sample consists of under 750,000 clones, 55% to 75% of them appearing once. Input material: memory CD4+ T cells sorted from blood. Subset noted: CD45RA-negative fraction. The origin of the receptors is a young woman in good health.

The chain joins TRBV28 to TRBJ2-7; D ambiguous. Trimming removed 2 bases from V and 8 bases from J, with 16 bases in between. CDR3 length: 14 amino acids. CDR1 and CDR2 from the germline V gene are MDHEN and SYDVKM. The CDR3: CASSLAAIPSQQYF. DNA of the CDR3: TGTGCCAGCAGTTTAGCGGCGATACCCTCCCAGCAGTACTTC. The full variable domain, in which reference TRBV28 and TRBJ2-7 provide the parts outside the CDR3, is DVKVTQSSRYLVKRTGEKVFLECVQDMDHENMFWYRQDPGLGLRLIYFSYDVKMKEKGDIPEGYSVSREKKERFSLILESASTNQTSMYLCASSLAAIPSQQYFGPGTRLTVT.

The chain combines TRBV4-1 with TRBJ2-5; 10 bases match TRBD1. CDR1 MGHRA and CDR2 YSYEKL come from the germline V gene. V was pared by 0 bases and J by 2 bases, with 3 bases of the junction left unmatched. This CDR3 is 16 amino acids long. The CDR3 nucleotides read TGCGCCAGCAGCCAAGAGGGACAGGGGTTTCAAGAGACCCAGTACTTC. This codes for CASSQEGQGFQETQYF.

This chain connects TRBV28 to TRBJ2-4; perhaps TRBD2 as D (5 bases). V was pared by 6 bases and J by 7 bases, with 13 bases between. Germline CDR1 and CDR2: MDHEN and SYDVKM. There are 13 residues in the CDR3. In DNA, the CDR3 is TGTGCCAGCAGCCTCGGCGGCGGGAACATTCAGTACTTC. Protein: CASSLGGGNIQYF.

The sample holds many counts of this clone. V and J are TRBV25-1 and TRBJ2-2; TRBD1 might be the D (6 bases). This CDR3 is 17 amino acids long. The germline CDR1 and CDR2 sequences are MGHDK and SYGVNS. Trimming took off 5 bases at V and 1 base at J, with 17 bases between the two ends. Here the CDR3 reads CASSLNRDTLNTGELFF. In DNA, the CDR3 is TGTGCCAGCAGTTTAAACCGGGACACCCTGAACACCGGGGAGCTGTTTTTT.

The genes are TRBV6-5 and TRBJ2-3, with 8 bases matching TRBD2. The CDR3 has 12 residues. Per the germline V gene, CDR1 is MNHEY and CDR2 is SVGAGI. The V segment lost 2 bases and the J segment 10 bases; nucleotides outside the gene matches: 2. CDR3 loop: CASSYRGGAQYF. The DNA of the CDR3 is TGTGCCAGCAGTTACCGGGGGGGGGCGCAGTATTTT.

The rearrangement uses TRBV28 and TRBJ2-7, with 10 bases aligning to TRBD1. The CDR3 runs 15 residues. With 5 bases clipped from V and 3 bases from J, the junction kept 7 bases outside the gene matches. In germline, CDR1 is MDHEN, CDR2 SYDVKM. For the CDR3, the DNA is TGTGCCAGCAGTCTCCCGGGACAGGGGTTCTACGAGCAGTACTTC. This codes for CASSLPGQGFYEQYF.

In this sample, this clone turned up once. The genes are TRBV27 and TRBJ1-1; D gene unclear. Germline V gene data show CDR1 as MNHEY and CDR2 as SMNVEV (reference sequence). Deletions cut 4 bases from V and 6 bases from J, with 15 bases between. This CDR3 has 14 amino acids. CDR3 amino acids: CASSSLGISPEAFF. CDR3 nucleotide sequence: TGTGCCAGCAGTTCACTGGGGATCTCTCCTGAAGCTTTCTTT.

The rearrangement uses TRBV28 and TRBJ2-5, with 10 bases aligning to TRBD2. With the DNA end fitting TRBJ2-7 better, the J assignment may be wrong. CDR1 and CDR2 from the germline V gene are MDHEN and SYDVKM. This CDR3 comprises 15 residues. The CDR3 sequence: CASRQREGFSYEQYF. In DNA, the CDR3 is TGTGCCAGCAGGCAGCGGGAGGGATTCTCCTACGAGCAGTACTTC.

This rearrangement joins TRBV5-6 to TRBJ1-1; D gene unclear. Germline values: CDR1 SGHDT, CDR2 YYEEEE. The germline V and J ends were trimmed by 4 bases and 1 base, with 8 bases remaining between them. This CDR3 region has 13 residues. The CDR3 reads CASSVIGNTEAFF. CDR3 bases: TGTGCCAGCAGCGTAATAGGGAACACTGAAGCTTTCTTT.

This clone was counted a few times. V gene TRBV28 combines with J gene TRBJ2-2; 7 nucleotides line up with TRBD2. After removal of 5 bases from V and 5 bases from J, the junction contained 17 bases not matched to a gene. The V gene's germline CDR1 is MDHEN and CDR2 SYDVKM. CDR3 length: 18 residues. CDR3 in amino acids: CASSPEGLAASLTGELFF. DNA for the CDR3: TGTGCCAGCAGTCCCGAGGGGCTAGCGGCATCTTTAACCGGGGAGCTGTTTTTT.

This clone occurred a few times. Distinct nucleotide sequences in the sample also encode this CDR3. The chain has TRBV28 and TRBJ1-5, with D hard to call. The CDR3 has 11 residues. Trimming removed 3 bases from V and 7 bases from J, with 4 bases in between. Germline V gene data show CDR1 as MDHEN and CDR2 as SYDVKM. CDR3 in amino acids: CASSLYQPQHF. As DNA, the CDR3 is TGTGCCAGCAGTTTGTACCAGCCCCAGCATTTT.

J is TRBJ2-7 and V is TRBV28; TRBD2 matches at 12 bases. The CDR3 has 13 amino acids. The germline gives CDR1 MDHEN, CDR2 SYDVKM. With V trimmed by 11 bases and J by 6 bases, 8 bases remained unmatched. This CDR3 is CALGLAGGLEQYF. The CDR3 region has the DNA TGTGCCCTCGGCCTAGCGGGAGGGCTCGAGCAGTACTTC.

This clone was observed a single time. The V and J genes are TRBV2 and TRBJ2-5; 8 bases match TRBD1. The CDR3 runs to 14 residues. Per germline, CDR1 SNHLY and CDR2 FYNNEI. The V segment lost 5 bases and the J segment 5 bases; nucleotides outside the gene matches: 7. The CDR3 nucleotides are TGTGCCAGCAGTATTCAGGGGGCGCGGGAGACCCAGTACTTC. Residues: CASSIQGARETQYF.

The V call is TRBV27, the J call TRBJ2-7, with unresolved D. Per the germline V gene, CDR1 is MNHEY and CDR2 is SMNVEV (reference sequence). V was shortened by 5 bases and J by 7 bases, with 15 bases between the two germline ends. The CDR3 is 13 amino acids. In DNA, the CDR3 is TGTGCCAGCAGTCCTCAGACCGCTCGGGAGCAGTACTTC. It translates to CASSPQTAREQYF.

This clone was observed a handful of times. This rearrangement joins TRBV7-2 to TRBJ2-2; D possibly corresponds to TRBD1 (6 bases). Germline-derived CDR1 and CDR2 are SGHTA and FQGNSA. The CDR3 length is 13 residues. The germline V and J ends were trimmed by 3 bases and 6 bases, with 8 bases remaining between them. The CDR3, as DNA: TGTGCCAGCAGCTTTCCAGGGGCCGGGGAGCTGTTTTTT. Translation: CASSFPGAGELFF.

The chain is built from TRBV11-2 and TRBJ2-1, with D possibly TRBD1 on 7 matching bases. From germline, CDR1 is SGHAT and CDR2 FQNNGV. Trimming pared 1 base from V and 1 base from J, leaving 14 bases between. This CDR3 is 17 amino acids long. The CDR3 loop is CASSLAGGSLSYNEQFF. The CDR3 region has the DNA TGTGCCAGCAGCTTAGCAGGGGGGTCCCTATCCTACAATGAGCAGTTCTTC.

V usage is TRBV7-6 and J usage is TRBJ2-1; 9 bases agree with TRBD2. CDR1 is SGHVS and CDR2 is FNYEAQ in the germline V gene. After removal of 1 base from V and 4 bases from J, the junction contained 11 bases not matched to a gene. The CDR3 covers 18 residues. This CDR3 is CASSLEAGGTRGYNEQFF. CDR3 coding DNA: TGTGCCAGCAGCTTAGAAGCGGGAGGTACCAGGGGGTACAATGAGCAGTTCTTC.

This chain links TRBV19 with TRBJ2-2; D gene uncertain. The germline CDR1 and CDR2 sequences are LNHDA and SQIVND (reference sequence). The CDR3 spans 16 residues. V was clipped by 0 bases and J by 2 bases, with 10 bases between them. In DNA, the CDR3 is TGTGCCAGTAGTATAGATCCCCTCCTCAACACCGGGGAGCTGTTTTTT. This translates into CASSIDPLLNTGELFF.

In DNA, the CDR3 is TGTGCCAGCAGTAAGGGGACTCGGGGCGGGGAGCTGTTTTTT. This sequence encodes CASSKGTRGGELFF. This sequence joins TRBV2 and TRBJ2-2; the D gene is possibly TRBD2 (6 bases). The CDR3 loop spans 14 amino acids. Germline CDR1 SNHLY, CDR2 FYNNEI. The germline V and J ends were trimmed by 5 bases and 7 bases, with 14 bases remaining between them.

V gene TRBV27 combines with J gene TRBJ2-5; D may be TRBD1 or TRBD2 (5 bases each). V shed 4 bases and J shed 6 bases, with 21 bases lying between them. Looked up from germline, CDR1 is MNHEY and CDR2 is SMNVEV (reference sequence). This CDR3 spans 16 amino acids. The CDR3 sequence is CASSSTWDATGKTQYF. The CDR3 DNA reads TGTGCCAGCAGTTCGACCTGGGACGCTACGGGGAAGACCCAGTACTTC.

This clone was found a few times. The chain employs TRBV7-2 and TRBJ2-1; D call uncertain. This CDR3 spans 13 amino acids. V gave up 3 bases and J gave up 6 bases, with 9 bases separating them. Germline values: CDR1 SGHTA, CDR2 FQGNSA. The DNA for the CDR3 is TGTGCCAGCAGCTTTGAAGTTCCCAATGAGCAGTTCTTC. It specifies CASSFEVPNEQFF. Full variable domain (remainder filled in from reference TRBV7-2 and TRBJ2-1): GAGVSQSPSNKVTEKGKDVELRCDPISGHTALYWYRQSLGQGLEFLIYFQGNSAPDKSGLPSDRFSAERTGGSVSTLTIQRTQQEDSAVYLCASSFEVPNEQFFGPGTRLTVL.

The rearrangement uses TRBV29-1 and TRBJ2-1; D is uncertain. CDR3 length: 16 amino acids. In germline, CDR1 is SQVTM, CDR2 ANQGSEA. The V end lost 7 bases, the J end lost 0 bases, and 19 bases lay between the germline ends. The CDR3 is CSARLESESSYNEQFF. CDR3 bases: TGCAGCGCCCGCCTTGAGAGCGAGAGCTCCTACAATGAGCAGTTCTTC.

J is TRBJ1-4 and V is TRBV18; D perhaps matches TRBD1 (6 bases). The germline V and J ends were trimmed by 10 bases and 6 bases, with 12 bases remaining between them. CDR3 length: 12 residues. CDR1 and CDR2 from the germline V gene are KGHSH and LQKENI. The DNA of the CDR3 is TGTGCCACCTCCCGACAGGATGAAAAACTGTTTTTT. It translates to CATSRQDEKLFF.

On this clone: The same CDR3 also results from other DNA sequences found in this sample. This rearrangement joins TRBV5-6 to TRBJ2-1; D may correspond to TRBD1 or TRBD2 (5 bases each). The germline V gene encodes CDR1 SGHDT and CDR2 YYEEEE. The CDR3 length is 13 residues. The V gene lost 4 bases and the J gene lost 5 bases, with 10 bases spanning the gap. CDR3: CASSLGRNNEQFF. Written as DNA, the CDR3 is TGTGCCAGCAGCCTGGGACGTAACAATGAGCAGTTCTTC.

V and J are TRBV6-4 and TRBJ2-7, with D possibly TRBD2 on 5 matching bases. Germline V gene lookup returns CDR1 MRHNA and CDR2 SNTAGT. Trimming removed 5 bases at V and 5 bases at J, with 16 bases between. This CDR3 has 14 amino acids. Here the CDR3 reads CASSPGLHSDEQYF. CDR3 nucleotide sequence: TGTGCCAGCAGTCCAGGACTCCATTCGGACGAGCAGTACTTC.